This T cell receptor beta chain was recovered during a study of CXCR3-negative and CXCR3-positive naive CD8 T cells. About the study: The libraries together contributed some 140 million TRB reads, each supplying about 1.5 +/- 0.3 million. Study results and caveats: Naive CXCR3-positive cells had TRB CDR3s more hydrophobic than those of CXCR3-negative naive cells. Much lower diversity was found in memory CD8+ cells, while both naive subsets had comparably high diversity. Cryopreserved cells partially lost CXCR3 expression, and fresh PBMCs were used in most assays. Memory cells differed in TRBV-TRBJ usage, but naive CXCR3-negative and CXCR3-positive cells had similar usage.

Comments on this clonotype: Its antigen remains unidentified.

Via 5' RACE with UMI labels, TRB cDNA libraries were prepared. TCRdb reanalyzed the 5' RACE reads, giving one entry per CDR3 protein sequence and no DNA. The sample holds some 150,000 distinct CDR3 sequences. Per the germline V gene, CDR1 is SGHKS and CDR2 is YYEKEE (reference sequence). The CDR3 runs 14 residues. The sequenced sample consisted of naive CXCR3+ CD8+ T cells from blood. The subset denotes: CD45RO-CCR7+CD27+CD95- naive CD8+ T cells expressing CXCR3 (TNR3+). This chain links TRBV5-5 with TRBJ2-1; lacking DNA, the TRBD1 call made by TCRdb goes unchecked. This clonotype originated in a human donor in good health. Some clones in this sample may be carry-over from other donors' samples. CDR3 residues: CASSSPGTGYEQFF. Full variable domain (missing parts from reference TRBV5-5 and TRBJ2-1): DAGVTQSPTHLIKTRGQQVTLRCSPISGHKSVSWYQQVLGQGPQFIFQYYEKEERGRGNFPDRFSARQFPNYSSELNVNALLLGDSALYLCASSSPGTGYEQFFGPGTRLTVL.